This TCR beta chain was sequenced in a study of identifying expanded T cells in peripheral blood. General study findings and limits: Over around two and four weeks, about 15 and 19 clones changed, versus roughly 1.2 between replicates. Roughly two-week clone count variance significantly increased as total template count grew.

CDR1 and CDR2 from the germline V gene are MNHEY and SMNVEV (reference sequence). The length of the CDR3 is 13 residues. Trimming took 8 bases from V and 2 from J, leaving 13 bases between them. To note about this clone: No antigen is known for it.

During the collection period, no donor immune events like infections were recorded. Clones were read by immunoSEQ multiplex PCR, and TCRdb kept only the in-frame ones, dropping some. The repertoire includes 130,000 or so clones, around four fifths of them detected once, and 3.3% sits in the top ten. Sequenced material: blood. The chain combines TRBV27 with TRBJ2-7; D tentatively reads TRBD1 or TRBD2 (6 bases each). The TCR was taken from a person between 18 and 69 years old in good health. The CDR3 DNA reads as TGTGCCAGCGGGGGGCGAGCCACCTACGAGCAGTACTTC. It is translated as CASGGRATYEQYF.